A single sample is the source of the 10 T cell receptor beta chains below, sequenced in a study of blood T cell repertoires in COVID-19. Here immunoSEQ multiplex PCR was the method, and the copy in TCRdb shows in-frame clones only, minus some. Among around 280,000 clones listed, around 90% were seen once. The specimen sequenced was peripheral blood. The receptor set was obtained from a woman between 45 and 65 years old who had recovered from COVID-19.

The rearrangement links TRBV6-2 or TRBV6-3 to TRBJ2-1, with a possible D match to TRBD1 (7 bases). V was pared by 5 bases and J by 7 bases, with 9 bases between. The germline V gene has CDR1 MNHEY and CDR2 SVGEGT. The CDR3 has 12 amino acids. For the CDR3, the DNA is TGTGCCAGCAGTCCAGGGGGGAATGAGCAGTTCTTC. Protein product: CASSPGGNEQFF.

V is TRBV7-8 and J is TRBJ2-7, with D possibly being TRBD1 (6 bases). The germline gives CDR1 SGHVS, CDR2 FQNEAQ. Deletions cut 3 bases from V and 3 bases from J, with 15 bases between. CDR3 length: 15 amino acids. This CDR3 is CASSFAEDSFYEQYF. For the CDR3, the DNA is TGTGCCAGCAGCTTCGCAGAGGACAGTTTCTACGAGCAGTACTTC.

The V gene is TRBV4-2, the J gene TRBJ2-5; 10 bases are shared with TRBD2. This CDR3 is built from 15 residues. V was clipped by 2 bases and J by 2 bases; unmatched bases: 2. The V gene's germline CDR1 is LGHNA and CDR2 YNFKEQ. The CDR3 protein is CASSQQAGGQETQYF. The CDR3 DNA is TGTGCCAGCAGCCAACAAGCGGGGGGGCAAGAGACCCAGTACTTC.

The table lists this clone with many counts. The chain links TRBV28 to TRBJ1-5, with no clear D. Germline V gene sequence: CDR1 MDHEN, CDR2 SYDVKM. The CDR3 loop spans 16 amino acids. V was trimmed by 6 bases and J by 4 bases, leaving 19 bases between them. The chain's CDR3 is CASSPNWRALNQPQHF. For the CDR3, the DNA is TGTGCCAGCAGCCCCAACTGGAGGGCCCTTAATCAGCCCCAGCATTTT.

The CDR3 region is CAWSVLEGPGELFF. DNA for the CDR3: TGTGCCTGGAGTGTTCTGGAGGGGCCCGGGGAGCTGTTTTTT. The V and J genes are TRBV30 and TRBJ2-2, with D perhaps matching TRBD2 (6 bases). The CDR3 is 14 residues long. The ends were cut back, 0 bases at V and 6 bases at J, with 11 bases in the middle. Per the germline V gene, CDR1 is GTSNPN and CDR2 is SVGIG (reference sequence).

The chain links TRBV27 to TRBJ1-6, with 7 bases fitting TRBD1. Trimming removed 1 base from V and 7 bases from J; junction bases left unmatched: 1. The germline V gene has CDR1 MNHEY and CDR2 SMNVEV (reference sequence). This CDR3 has 14 residues. The CDR3 loop reads CASSLYRGNSPLHF. DNA for the CDR3: TGTGCCAGCAGTTTATACAGGGGCAATTCACCCCTCCACTTT.

This chain connects TRBV7-2 to TRBJ1-2; perhaps TRBD1 as D (5 bases). The CDR3 sequence is 13 residues long. Germline V gene lookup returns CDR1 SGHTA and CDR2 FQGNSA. Deletions cut 4 bases from V and 8 bases from J, with 14 bases between. CDR3 nucleotide sequence: TGTGCCAGCAGCTCTTGGGGGGTCCAGGGCTACACCTTC. Protein: CASSSWGVQGYTF. The variable domain in full, with the rest retrieved from reference TRBV7-2 and TRBJ1-2, is GAGVSQSPSNKVTEKGKDVELRCDPISGHTALYWYRQSLGQGLEFLIYFQGNSAPDKSGLPSDRFSAERTGGSVSTLTIQRTQQEDSAVYLCASSSWGVQGYTFGSGTRLTVV.

The chain is built from TRBV18 and TRBJ2-7, with TRBD2 matching 7 bases. This CDR3 contains 13 residues. Germline V CDR1 and CDR2: KGHSH, LQKENI. Trimming at V came to 4 bases and at J to 3 bases, leaving 3 bases not matched to a gene. For the CDR3, the DNA is TGTGCCAGCTCACGGGACTACAACTACGAGCAGTACTTC. Its translation is CASSRDYNYEQYF.

The V gene is TRBV11-2, the J gene TRBJ2-7; no definite D call. Trimming left V 1 base short and J 3 bases short, with 10 bases between. Germline V lookup: CDR1 SGHAT, CDR2 FQNNGV. This CDR3 comprises 14 residues. DNA for the CDR3: TGTGCCAGCAGCTTAGTCCACTTGCTCTACGAGCAGTACTTC. This translates into CASSLVHLLYEQYF.

This chain joins TRBV18 and TRBJ2-2; TRBD1 is a possible D gene (5 bases). CDR1 is KGHSH and CDR2 is LQKENI in the germline V gene. The ends were cut back, 2 bases at V and 5 bases at J, with 15 bases in the middle. The CDR3 totals 16 residues. The CDR3 here is CASSPFEQELTGELFF. The CDR3, as DNA: TGTGCCAGCTCACCATTCGAACAGGAACTAACCGGGGAGCTGTTTTTT.